This T cell receptor beta chain was profiled in a study of blood T cell repertoires in COVID-19. The table came from immunoSEQ multiplex PCR; TCRdb's copy has only in-frame clones and leaves some out. The sample carries more than 300,000 clones, just over 90% recorded once. The CDR3 sequence is 17 residues long. V lost 2 bases and J 6 bases, leaving 20 bases between the germline ends. The V gene's germline CDR1 is MGHRA and CDR2 YSYEKL. The chain employs TRBV4-1 and TRBJ2-1; tentatively, D is TRBD2 (5 bases). The source is a woman between 40 and 50 years old who had been exposed to COVID-19. The source material was PBMCs or T cells enriched from blood (not recorded which). The CDR3 protein is CASSQLKKGDSPNEQFF. The CDR3 bases are TGCGCCAGCAGCCAACTTAAAAAGGGAGATTCCCCCAATGAGCAGTTCTTC.